The TCR beta chain under discussion was sequenced for a study of cytomegalovirus exposure and HLA in healthy donors. Broader study findings: Based on reports, TCR beta sequences accurately predicted HLA-A and HLA-B alleles for most subjects.

This clone was found once. The antigen remains undetermined. It was with 60 Vbeta and 13 Jbeta primers that the PCR ran. TCRdb's table, derived via immunoSEQ multiplex PCR, lists solely in-frame clones and lacks some. Among some 140,000 clones, about 80% were seen once, and the ten largest hold around 7%. Trimming shortened V by 2 bases and J by 7 bases, and 14 bases separated the two germline ends. This CDR3 has 15 amino acids. Germline V gene sequence: CDR1 PRHDT, CDR2 FYEKMQ (reference sequence). Material for sequencing was PBMCs. V is TRBV13 and J is TRBJ1-4, with D possibly matching TRBD1 (6 bases). This TCR derives from a man in his forties in good health and CMV-seropositive. CDR3 protein: CASSLRPGVGEKLFF. Here the CDR3 DNA reads TGTGCCAGCAGCTTAAGGCCAGGGGTGGGTGAAAAACTGTTTTTT.